The entry that follows covers one TCR beta chain sequence. The CDR3 consists of 13 residues. CDR1 and CDR2 from the germline V gene are LGHDT and YNNKEL (reference sequence). V was clipped by 0 bases and J by 4 bases, with 6 bases between them. This specimen comes from a study of blood T cell repertoires in COVID-19. Study-wide background: Acute and convalescent COVID-19 samples came from the United States, Italy and Spain. The cDNA or gDNA used as material had been derived from T cells, B-cell-depleted T cells, or PBMCs.

In the original processing: Amplification of reference gene primers was used by the study to estimate nucleated cell counts. Repertoires were generated with immunoSEQ multiplex PCR, while TCRdb's copy carries only in-frame clones and drops some. V, J and clone size reflect that table, while D and trimming were determined from the DNA. There are roughly 280,000 clones in the sample; more than 75% occur only once, and just under 9% lies in the top ten. The sequenced material came from peripheral blood. The TCR comes from a man aged 40-49 years with active or convalescent COVID-19. The chain couples TRBV3-1 (or the pseudogene TRBV3-2) to TRBJ1-1; no firm D call. CDR3 DNA sequence: TGTGCCAGCAGCCAAGATACAGTCACTGAAGCTTTCTTT. The encoded protein is CASSQDTVTEAFF.